The 27 T cell receptor beta chains given below trace back to one sample, sequenced in a study of shared clonotypes between healthy human individuals. Method: immunoSEQ multiplex PCR; TCRdb's copy keeps in-frame clones and lacks some. Of under 1,900,000 clones listed, 98% are singletons. Material for sequencing was naive CD4+ T cells sorted from blood. Subset here: CD45RA+ positively selected. These receptors originate from a man aged 25 to 40 in good health.

The CDR3 protein is CAYDPKTANQPQHF. The CDR3 coding sequence is TGTGCTTATGACCCGAAGACGGCGAATCAGCCCCAGCATTTT. The V gene is TRBV30, the J gene TRBJ1-5; D not resolved. The germline V gene has CDR1 GTSNPN and CDR2 SVGIG (reference sequence). The CDR3 is made up of 14 amino acids. Full variable domain (outside the CDR3, taken from reference TRBV30 and TRBJ1-5): SQTIHQWPATLVQPVGSPLSLECTVEGTSNPNLYWYRQAAGRGLQLLFYSVGIGQISSEVPQNLSASRPQDRQFILSSKKLLLSDSGFYLCAYDPKTANQPQHFGDGTRLSIL.

The chain recombines TRBV5-1 with TRBJ1-2; no clear D gene. Germline-derived CDR1 and CDR2 are SGHRS and YFSETQ. The V end was cut by 0 bases, the J end by 4 bases, with 10 bases between. The CDR3 has 14 residues. The CDR3 coding sequence is TGCGCCAGCAGCTTGGGCAGCGCACCCTATGGCTACACCTTC. This translates into CASSLGSAPYGYTF.

The chain has TRBV7-8 and TRBJ2-1, with 12 bases aligning to TRBD2. Germline-derived CDR1 and CDR2 are SGHVS and FQNEAQ. This CDR3 has 18 amino acids. After removal of 5 bases from V and 4 bases from J, the junction contained 12 bases not matched to a gene. The CDR3 loop is CASSPSIWTSGVYNEQFF. The CDR3 DNA sequence: TGTGCCAGCAGCCCTTCAATCTGGACTAGCGGGGTATACAATGAGCAGTTCTTC.

The chain is built from TRBV7-2 and TRBJ2-5; TRBD2 matches at 9 bases. Looked up from germline, CDR1 is SGHTA and CDR2 is FQGNSA. The CDR3 is 15 amino acids. The trim removed 6 bases at V and 4 bases at J, leaving 9 bases unmatched. This CDR3 is CASRKDLAGRETQYF. In DNA form, the CDR3 reads TGTGCCAGCAGAAAAGACCTAGCGGGAAGAGAGACCCAGTACTTC.

The chain links TRBV18 to TRBJ1-1; D is undetermined. V dropped 3 bases and J dropped 6 bases, with 17 bases sitting between them. Per the germline V gene, CDR1 is KGHSH and CDR2 is LQKENI. This CDR3 contains 15 residues. In DNA, the CDR3 is TGTGCCAGCTCACCTCTCGGCGAGGGCCGAGCTGAAGCTTTCTTT. Translating gives CASSPLGEGRAEAFF. The variable domain in full, with the rest retrieved from reference TRBV18 and TRBJ1-1, is NAGVMQNPRHLVRRRGQEARLRCSPMKGHSHVYWYRQLPEEGLKFMVYLQKENIIDESGMPKERFSAEFPKEGPSILRIQQVVRGDSAAYFCASSPLGEGRAEAFFGQGTRLTVV.

The rearrangement links TRBV7-6 to TRBJ2-2; the D gene is possibly TRBD2 (6 bases). V was clipped by 1 base and J by 5 bases, with 11 bases between them. Looked up from germline, CDR1 is SGHVS and CDR2 is FNYEAQ. This CDR3 region has 15 residues. The CDR3 loop is CASSLDQGGTGELFF. The CDR3 nucleotides read TGTGCCAGCAGCTTAGATCAAGGAGGGACCGGGGAGCTGTTTTTT.

V is TRBV7-6 and J is TRBJ2-2; 9 nucleotides align to TRBD2. The CDR3 extends over 15 amino acids. From germline, CDR1 is SGHVS and CDR2 FNYEAQ. V dropped 3 bases and J dropped 6; count of bases not matched to a gene: 5. For the CDR3, the DNA is TGTGCCAGCAGCTTGGGGACTAGCTATGCCGGGGAGCTGTTTTTT. This translates into CASSLGTSYAGELFF.

V usage is TRBV29-1 and J usage is TRBJ2-1; 11 nucleotides line up with TRBD2. Looked up from germline, CDR1 is SQVTM and CDR2 is ANQGSEA. V lost 3 bases, J lost 0 bases, and 10 bases stayed unmatched. The CDR3 is 18 residues long. The CDR3 nucleotides read TGCAGCGTTGACACTCATGGACTAGCGGGTTTCTCCTACAATGAGCAGTTCTTC. The encoded protein is CSVDTHGLAGFSYNEQFF.

The gene calls are TRBV9 and TRBJ2-2, with 9 bases fitting TRBD1. The V gene's germline CDR1 is SGDLS and CDR2 YYNGEE. The junction had 10 bases not matched to a gene; V was cut back by 4 bases and J by 6 bases. CDR3 length: 16 residues. The CDR3 protein is CASSRQTGGLAGELFF. CDR3 sequence (DNA): TGTGCCAGCAGCCGACAGACAGGGGGATTAGCCGGGGAGCTGTTTTTT.

The chain joins TRBV27 to TRBJ2-7, with a weak D call TRBD2 (6 bases). There are 14 residues in the CDR3. The V gene's germline CDR1 is MNHEY and CDR2 SMNVEV (reference sequence). V was clipped by 8 bases and J by 2 bases, with 16 bases between them. CDR3 DNA sequence: TGTGCCAGCCATCCGGGGCGGGGAACCTACGAGCAGTACTTC. Its translation is CASHPGRGTYEQYF.

This chain joins TRBV5-4 and TRBJ2-2; 14 nucleotides match TRBD2. Germline-derived CDR1 and CDR2 are SGHNT and YYREEE (reference sequence). The CDR3 loop spans 17 amino acids. J lost 1 base, V lost 4 bases, and 3 bases had no gene match. Written as DNA, the CDR3 is TGTGCCAGCAGCCGAGGACTAGCGGGGGGGAACACCGGGGAGCTGTTTTTT. Protein: CASSRGLAGGNTGELFF. Full variable domain (rest looked up from reference TRBV5-4 and TRBJ2-2): ETGVTQSPTHLIKTRGQQVTLRCSSQSGHNTVSWYQQALGQGPQFIFQYYREEENGRGNFPPRFSGLQFPNYSSELNVNALELDDSALYLCASSRGLAGGNTGELFFGEGSRLTVL.

The genes are TRBV19 and TRBJ1-2, with D possibly TRBD1 on 5 matching bases. Germline-derived CDR1 and CDR2 are LNHDA and SQIVND (reference sequence). Trimming took off 7 bases at V and 8 bases at J, with 17 bases between the two ends. The CDR3 loop spans 13 amino acids. CDR3 DNA: TGTGCCAGTACCCCAGGGACCCTCAGGGGCTACACCTTC. It codes for CASTPGTLRGYTF.

This chain uses TRBV9 with TRBJ2-7; D call uncertain. Germline values: CDR1 SGDLS, CDR2 YYNGEE. This CDR3 region has 15 residues. Trimming cost V 2 bases and J 0 bases, with 12 bases left between them. The CDR3 reads CASSVLAYSSYEQYF. For the CDR3, the DNA is TGTGCCAGCAGCGTCCTCGCCTACAGCTCCTACGAGCAGTACTTC. Based on the CDR3 plus reference TRBV9 and TRBJ2-7, the full variable domain is DSGVTQTPKHLITATGQRVTLRCSPRSGDLSVYWYQQSLDQGLQFLIQYYNGEERAKGNILERFSAQQFPDLHSELNLSSLELGDSALYFCASSVLAYSSYEQYFGPGTRLTVT.

This sequence joins TRBV21-1 and TRBJ2-1; the table names TRBD1, a call not compared with the DNA. TRBV21-1 is a documented pseudogene. The CDR3 covers 11 residues. The DNA for the CDR3 is TGTGCCAGCAGCAAATCATATGAGCAGTTCTTC. Its protein is CASSKSYEQFF.

To note about this clone: This sample includes further DNA sequences coding for the same CDR3. V usage is TRBV19 and J usage is TRBJ1-2; no firm D call. Per germline, CDR1 LNHDA and CDR2 SQIVND (reference sequence). V was cut by 6 bases and J by 2 bases, with 7 bases left in between. The CDR3 totals 12 residues. As DNA, the CDR3 is TGTGCCAGTAGCCGAGTGAACTATGGCTACACCTTC. Translated: CASSRVNYGYTF. The full variable domain, completed using reference TRBV19 and TRBJ1-2, is DGGITQSPKYLFRKEGQNVTLSCEQNLNHDAMYWYRQDPGQGLRLIYYSQIVNDFQKGDIAEGYSVSREKKESFPLTVTSAQKNPTAFYLCASSRVNYGYTFGSGTRLTVV.

The chain links TRBV10-3 to TRBJ2-1; a weak D match, TRBD1 (6 bases). There are 14 residues in the CDR3. Trimming left V 4 bases short and J 5 bases short, with 12 bases between. Germline loops: CDR1 ENHRY, CDR2 SYGVKD. Here the CDR3 DNA reads TGTGCCATCAGTGTAGCCCGGGACAACAATGAGCAGTTCTTC. Amino acids: CAISVARDNNEQFF.

For the CDR3, the DNA is TGTGCCAGCAGCGATGGACTAGCGGGACTCTACGAGCAGTACTTC. It translates to CASSDGLAGLYEQYF. The J gene is TRBJ2-7, the V gene TRBV11-3; 12 positions agree with TRBD2. CDR1 and CDR2 from the germline V gene are SGHNT and YENEEA. This CDR3 comprises 15 residues. The V segment lost 5 bases and the J segment 3 bases; nucleotides outside the gene matches: 5.

This sequence joins TRBV9 and TRBJ2-1, with 9 bases matching TRBD2. V lost 0 bases, J lost 9 bases, and 10 bases stayed unmatched. Germline assignment: CDR1 SGDLS and CDR2 YYNGEE. The CDR3 runs 16 residues. The CDR3 bases are TGTGCCAGCAGCGTAGACCCCGGGACTAGCTTCTCTGAGCAGTTCTTC. It translates to CASSVDPGTSFSEQFF.

The V gene is TRBV6-5, the J gene TRBJ1-1, with 8 bases aligning to TRBD1. The V gene end was trimmed by 6 bases and the J gene end by 6 bases; junction bases not matched to a gene: 6. CDR1 is MNHEY and CDR2 is SVGAGI in the germline V gene. CDR3 length: 13 amino acids. The CDR3 DNA reads TGTGCCAGCAGCAGGACAGGGAGGCCTGAAGCTTTCTTT. It yields the protein CASSRTGRPEAFF.

The V call is TRBV27, the J call TRBJ2-5, with 11 bases identical to TRBD2. Germline values: CDR1 MNHEY, CDR2 SMNVEV (reference sequence). V gave up 6 bases and J gave up 5 bases; unmatched junction bases: 14. CDR3 length equals 17 residues. The chain's CDR3 is CASREELAGETCETQYF. DNA of the CDR3: TGTGCCAGCAGGGAAGAACTAGCGGGGGAGACGTGTGAGACCCAGTACTTC.

The chain is built from TRBV7-2 and TRBJ2-7; TRBD2 agrees at 7 bases. The CDR3 is 12 residues long. The germline V gene encodes CDR1 SGHTA and CDR2 FQGNSA. V lost 5 bases and J lost 7; bases outside the gene matches: 5. This CDR3 reads CASSSGAVEQYF. The CDR3, as DNA: TGTGCCAGCAGCAGCGGGGCGGTTGAGCAGTACTTC.

The genes are TRBV10-1 and TRBJ2-1, with 10 bases that match TRBD2. This CDR3 spans 16 amino acids. In germline, CDR1 is WNHNN, CDR2 SYGVQD (reference sequence). V trimming: 6 bases; J trimming: 12 bases; junction bases outside the gene matches: 17. CDR3 sequence: CASSKEAGGPDRVQFF. CDR3 coding DNA: TGCGCCAGCAGCAAAGAAGCGGGAGGGCCGGATAGGGTGCAGTTCTTC.

This chain links TRBV27 with TRBJ2-5; 8 bases are shared with TRBD1. CDR1 is MNHEY and CDR2 is SMNVEV in the germline V gene (reference sequence). Losses at the gene ends were 1 base for V and 2 bases for J; bases not matched to a gene: 3. This CDR3 comprises 15 residues. CDR3: CASSLWTGTQETQYF. CDR3 nucleotides: TGTGCCAGCAGTTTATGGACAGGGACTCAAGAGACCCAGTACTTC.

J is TRBJ2-7 and V is TRBV5-6; TRBD1 aligns across 7 bases. Germline CDR1 reads SGHDT; CDR2 reads YYEEEE. The V segment lost 4 bases and the J segment 3 bases; nucleotides outside the gene matches: 10. CDR3 length equals 15 residues. The chain's CDR3 is CASSLYRQGGYEQYF. The CDR3 bases are TGTGCCAGCAGCCTATACCGACAGGGTGGCTACGAGCAGTACTTC. The variable domain in full, with the rest retrieved from reference TRBV5-6 and TRBJ2-7, is DAGVTQSPTHLIKTRGQQVTLRCSPKSGHDTVSWYQQALGQGPQFIFQYYEEEERQRGNFPDRFSGHQFPNYSSELNVNALLLGDSALYLCASSLYRQGGYEQYFGPGTRLTVT.

The chain has TRBV28 and TRBJ2-1; D not certain. There are 11 residues in the CDR3. Trimming pared 4 bases from V and 13 bases from J, leaving 11 bases between. CDR1 MDHEN and CDR2 SYDVKM come from the germline V gene. Written as DNA, the CDR3 is TGTGCCAGCAGTTCTCACCTAGTTCAGTTCTTC. Translated: CASSSHLVQFF.

The V call is TRBV4-1, the J call TRBJ1-3; D uncertain. Trimming took 1 base from V and 0 from J, leaving 7 bases between them. This CDR3 spans 15 amino acids. Germline-derived CDR1 and CDR2 are MGHRA and YSYEKL. DNA for the CDR3: TGCGCCAGCAGCCAAGGATCGGTCTCTGGAAACACCATATATTTT. Translating gives CASSQGSVSGNTIYF.

The chain has TRBV7-2 and TRBJ2-5, with D tentatively TRBD2 (5 bases). CDR3 length: 15 residues. Germline CDR1 SGHTA, CDR2 FQGNSA. Between the trimmed V and J ends, which lost 0 bases and 3 bases, there was a span of 11 bases. CDR3: CASSLARVAEETQYF. In DNA form, the CDR3 reads TGTGCCAGCAGCTTAGCGAGGGTCGCGGAAGAGACCCAGTACTTC.